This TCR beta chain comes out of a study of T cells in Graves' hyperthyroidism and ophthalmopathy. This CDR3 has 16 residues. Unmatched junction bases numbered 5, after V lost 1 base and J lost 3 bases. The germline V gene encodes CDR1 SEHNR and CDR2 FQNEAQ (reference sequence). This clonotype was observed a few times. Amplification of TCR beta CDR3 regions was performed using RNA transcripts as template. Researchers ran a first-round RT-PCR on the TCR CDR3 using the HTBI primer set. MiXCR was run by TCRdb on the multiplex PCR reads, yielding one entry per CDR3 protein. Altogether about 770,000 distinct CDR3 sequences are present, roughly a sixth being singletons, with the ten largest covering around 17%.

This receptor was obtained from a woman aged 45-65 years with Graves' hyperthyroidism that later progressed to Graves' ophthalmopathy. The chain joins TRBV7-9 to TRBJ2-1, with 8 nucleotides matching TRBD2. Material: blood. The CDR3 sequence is CASSLDAGGYYNEQFF. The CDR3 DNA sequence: TGTGCCAGCAGCTTAGATGCGGGGGGCTACTACAATGAGCAGTTCTTC.